The clone carrying this T cell receptor beta chain was found many times. Its antigen remains unknown. As to time point: healthy volunteer bleed at 6 weeks. The template was total RNA from unfractionated whole blood. This record belongs to a study of human T cells and chemical hapten exposure. Study outcomes and limitations: Sensitizing with DPC caused no change in TCRs above 1 in 1000 frequency.

Germline V gene lookup returns CDR1 SQVTM and CDR2 ANQGSEA. There are 12 residues in the CDR3. Trimming left V 0 bases short and J 3 bases short, with 5 bases between. The library tagged individual cDNA molecules with unique molecular identifiers. Methods used by the authors: Samples held a median of approximately 96,000 TCRs, range about 20,000–690,600. TCRdb itself ran the RACE reads through MiXCR, one entry per CDR3 protein. The V and J calls were determined by TCRdb, not by the authors. The data hold about 70,000 distinct CDR3 sequences, with around 6.1% observed a single time. The receptor was derived from a female donor in good health. Some clones in this sample may be carry-over from other donors' samples. The genes are TRBV29-1 and TRBJ1-2; TRBD1 is a possible D gene (5 bases). What was sequenced was whole blood. Here the CDR3 reads CSVEETDYGYTF. The CDR3 DNA is TGCAGCGTTGAAGAGACAGACTATGGCTACACCTTC. The whole variable domain, filled in from reference TRBV29-1 and TRBJ1-2, reads SAVISQKPSRDICQRGTSLTIQCQVDSQVTMMFWYRQQPGQSLTLIATANQGSEATYESGFVIDKFPISRPNLTFSTLTVSNMSPEDSSIYLCSVEETDYGYTFGSGTRLTVV.